A selection of T cell receptor beta chains follows, all from one sample in a study of PD-1 blockade in classical Hodgkin lymphoma. The method was immunoSEQ multiplex PCR; TCRdb's version includes in-frame clones alone and lacks a portion of them. The table has about 22,000 clones, around three quarters seen once; the top ten hold roughly 1.2%. The sample in question was CD4+ T cells from blood, obtained before the fourth cycle of nivolumab. These receptors were collected from a human donor with classical Hodgkin lymphoma. CDR3s include the opening cysteine and the closing phenylalanine or tryptophan. Each record gives: V gene, J gene, CDR3 protein.

TRBV6-6	TRBJ2-1	CASSDGTSVGEQFF
TRBV6-6	TRBJ1-5	CASRGNQPQHF
TRBV4-2	TRBJ2-1	CASSQALGLARNEQFF
TRBV15	TRBJ1-6	CATSRQTGTNSPLHF
TRBV7-2	TRBJ2-3	CASSLDRRGTDTQYF
TRBV13	TRBJ2-3	CASSSTAGAYTDTQYF
TRBV30	TRBJ1-1	CAWSLNRAGEAFF
TRBV19	TRBJ1-2	CASRPRQGYGYTF
TRBV4-3	TRBJ2-2	CASSQRQGPPTGELFF
TRBV6-5	TRBJ1-1	CASSLTGRGNTEAFF
TRBV7-2	TRBJ1-2	CASSLRRSNYGYTF
TRBV15	TRBJ1-1	CATSSLGNTEAFF
TRBV13	TRBJ2-7	CASGVSGGSRQYF
TRBV30	TRBJ2-7	CAWSVRDAAYEQYF
TRBV19	TRBJ2-3	CASSIGGLGTDTQYF
TRBV1	TRBJ1-5	CTSSQGQGMEKGNQPQHF
TRBV5-5	TRBJ1-2	CASRPDRATVFGYTF
TRBV2	TRBJ2-4	CASTRNRGQNIQYF
TRBV5-5	TRBJ1-6	CASSLSSDSPLHF
TRBV19	TRBJ2-7	CASSIWDRTYEQYF
TRBV7-2	TRBJ1-1	CASSVRTGFNTEAFF
TRBV5-1	TRBJ2-5	CASSYGLAGGQETQYF